A single sample is the source of the 32 T cell receptor beta chains below, sequenced in a study of early stage breast cancer tumors. The table came from immunoSEQ multiplex PCR; TCRdb's copy has only in-frame clones and leaves some out. This table has approximately 33,000 clones, just under 75% appearing once. Sequences were obtained from blood. Receptor source: a person aged 35 to 50 with breast cancer.

V usage is TRBV9 and J usage is TRBJ2-5; TRBD1 agrees at 11 bases. The CDR3 covers 15 residues. The germline V gene encodes CDR1 SGDLS and CDR2 YYNGEE. J was trimmed by 5 bases and V by 3 bases; bases with no gene match: 6. The CDR3, as DNA: TGTGCCAGCAGCGCCCGGGACAGGGGGTGGGAGACCCAGTACTTC. The encoded protein is CASSARDRGWETQYF.

The rearrangement joins TRBV11-2 to TRBJ2-7, with 9 positions matching TRBD2. The CDR3 extends over 14 amino acids. V lost 1 base, J lost 2 bases, and 0 bases stayed unmatched. Germline lookup yields CDR1 SGHAT and CDR2 FQNNGV. CDR3 in amino acids: CASSLGLAAYEQYF. The DNA for the CDR3 is TGTGCCAGCAGCTTAGGACTAGCGGCCTACGAGCAGTACTTC.

This clone was recorded only once. The CDR3, as DNA: TGTGCCTGTTCGACTAGCGGCACAGATACGCAGTATTTT. This gives the protein CACSTSGTDTQYF. The chain joins TRBV30 to TRBJ2-3, with 8 bases that match TRBD2. CDR1 GTSNPN and CDR2 SVGIG come from the germline V gene (reference sequence). The CDR3 runs 13 residues. V lost 6 bases and J lost 1; bases outside the gene matches: 3. Full variable domain (remainder filled in from reference TRBV30 and TRBJ2-3): SQTIHQWPATLVQPVGSPLSLECTVEGTSNPNLYWYRQAAGRGLQLLFYSVGIGQISSEVPQNLSASRPQDRQFILSSKKLLLSDSGFYLCACSTSGTDTQYFGPGTRLTVL.

This clone has a handful of counts. The rearrangement links TRBV9 to TRBJ2-1; TRBD1 aligns across 9 bases. Losses at the gene ends were 0 bases for V and 6 bases for J; bases not matched to a gene: 7. This CDR3 has 16 residues. The germline CDR1 and CDR2 sequences are SGDLS and YYNGEE. Here the CDR3 reads CASSVEGTGYRNEQFF. The CDR3 DNA sequence: TGTGCCAGCAGCGTAGAAGGGACAGGGTATCGCAATGAGCAGTTCTTC.

The chain couples TRBV18 to TRBJ1-5; maybe TRBD1 (5 bases). Germline CDR1 is KGHSH and CDR2 is LQKENI. The CDR3 covers 16 residues. Trimming took 1 base from V and 1 from J, leaving 11 bases between them. CDR3 sequence reads: CASSPQGVVSNQPQHF. In DNA, the CDR3 is TGTGCCAGCTCACCACAAGGGGTGGTGAGCAATCAGCCCCAGCATTTT.

The chain combines TRBV6-4 with TRBJ2-2; weak D call: TRBD1 (5 bases). The germline V gene encodes CDR1 MRHNA and CDR2 SNTAGT. This CDR3 has 14 residues. V lost 2 bases to trimming and J lost 2 bases, with 6 bases between them. The CDR3 spells CASSDRGNTGELFF. As DNA, the CDR3 is TGTGCCAGCAGTGACAGGGGAAACACCGGGGAGCTGTTTTTT.

The rearrangement uses TRBV7-9 and TRBJ2-7, with D tentatively TRBD2 (5 bases). The germline gives CDR1 SEHNR, CDR2 FQNEAQ (reference sequence). The CDR3 runs 14 residues. V was pared by 4 bases and J by 0 bases, with 10 bases between. CDR3: CASSWTTSSYEQYF. In nucleotides, the CDR3 is TGTGCCAGCAGCTGGACCACTAGCTCCTACGAGCAGTACTTC.

J is TRBJ2-7 and V is TRBV29-1; D is uncertain. Germline V gene lookup returns CDR1 SQVTM and CDR2 ANQGSEA. Trimming removed 5 bases from V and 3 bases from J, with 14 bases in between. The length of the CDR3 is 13 residues. This chain's CDR3 is CSVRAAESYEQYF. In nucleotides, the CDR3 is TGCAGCGTTCGTGCGGCAGAAAGCTACGAGCAGTACTTC.

The chain recombines TRBV7-6 with TRBJ2-5, with D unresolved. The V gene lost 3 bases and the J gene lost 2 bases, with 1 base spanning the gap. This CDR3 contains 11 residues. Germline-derived CDR1 and CDR2 are SGHVS and FNYEAQ. DNA of the CDR3: TGTGCCAGCAGCTTTCAAGAGACCCAGTACTTC. Translation gives CASSFQETQYF.

V usage is TRBV7-2 and J usage is TRBJ1-4; D is undetermined. CDR1 is SGHTA, CDR2 FQGNSA, per germline. Trimming pared 6 bases from V and 3 bases from J, leaving 8 bases between. This CDR3 has 13 residues. The CDR3 here is CASRRVSNEKLFF. The CDR3 DNA follows: TGTGCCAGCAGGCGTGTCTCTAATGAAAAACTGTTTTTT. The complete variable domain, with remaining parts taken from reference TRBV7-2 and TRBJ1-4, reads GAGVSQSPSNKVTEKGKDVELRCDPISGHTALYWYRQSLGQGLEFLIYFQGNSAPDKSGLPSDRFSAERTGGSVSTLTIQRTQQEDSAVYLCASRRVSNEKLFFGSGTQLSVL.

V gene TRBV28 combines with J gene TRBJ1-2; D is unclear. Germline V gives CDR1 MDHEN, CDR2 SYDVKM. The V and J ends lost 7 bases and 5 bases respectively, with 11 bases between them. The CDR3 totals 12 residues. The DNA of the CDR3 is TGTGCCAGCAACCAAGTAGAATATGGCTACACCTTC. Translated, it gives CASNQVEYGYTF.

The genes are TRBV7-2 and TRBJ1-2; no clear D. The CDR3 consists of 14 residues. Germline CDR1 and CDR2: SGHTA and FQGNSA. V lost 1 base to trimming and J lost 8 bases, with 14 bases between them. The CDR3 protein is CASSLGAMGSGYTF. As DNA, the CDR3 is TGTGCCAGCAGCTTAGGGGCTATGGGGAGCGGCTACACCTTC.

This chain uses TRBV14 with TRBJ2-2, with D possibly TRBD1 on 5 matching bases. CDR1 is SGHDN and CDR2 is FVKESK in the germline V gene. The CDR3 spans 15 residues. V dropped 4 bases and J dropped 4 bases, with 13 bases sitting between them. The CDR3 coding sequence is TGTGCCAGCAGCCCGAACCTTGACAGCACCGGGGAGCTGTTTTTT. It codes for CASSPNLDSTGELFF.

The J gene is TRBJ2-1, the V gene TRBV19, with TRBD1 matching 8 bases. The V gene end was trimmed by 9 bases and the J gene end by 13 bases; junction bases not matched to a gene: 14. The CDR3 runs 13 residues. Germline values: CDR1 LNHDA, CDR2 SQIVND (reference sequence). This CDR3 reads CASTDHRGRPQFF. DNA for the CDR3: TGTGCCAGCACCGACCACAGGGGGAGGCCCCAGTTCTTC. Together with reference TRBV19 and TRBJ2-1, the CDR3 gives the full variable domain: DGGITQSPKYLFRKEGQNVTLSCEQNLNHDAMYWYRQDPGQGLRLIYYSQIVNDFQKGDIAEGYSVSREKKESFPLTVTSAQKNPTAFYLCASTDHRGRPQFFGPGTRLTVL.

The gene calls are TRBV7-9 and TRBJ1-2; TRBD1 is a possible D gene (6 bases). The V gene's germline CDR1 is SEHNR and CDR2 FQNEAQ (reference sequence). This CDR3 has 16 residues. The ends were cut back, 5 bases at V and 6 bases at J, with 22 bases in the middle. The CDR3 loop reads CASSPFRGKIGDGYTF. The CDR3 bases are TGTGCCAGCAGCCCGTTCAGGGGTAAAATTGGTGATGGCTACACCTTC.

This clone was detected a few times. The chain couples TRBV27 to TRBJ2-3; perhaps D is TRBD1 or TRBD2 (5 bases each). CDR3 length: 15 residues. The germline V gene encodes CDR1 MNHEY and CDR2 SMNVEV (reference sequence). Between the trimmed V and J ends, which lost 6 bases and 7 bases, there was a span of 20 bases. CDR3 nucleotide sequence: TGTGCCAGCAGATCCCCCTGGGGGAAGCAATATACGCAGTATTTT. Protein product: CASRSPWGKQYTQYF.

The CDR3 coding sequence is TGTGCCAGTAGTACCCAAGAGGGGAGCTATGGCTACACCTTC. Amino acid sequence: CASSTQEGSYGYTF. The chain links TRBV19 to TRBJ1-2; D possibly corresponds to TRBD1 (5 bases). The CDR3 extends over 14 amino acids. Trimming shortened V by 4 bases and J by 4 bases, and 13 bases separated the two germline ends. CDR1 and CDR2 (germline): LNHDA, SQIVND (reference sequence).

This clone was picked up a small number of times. J is TRBJ1-4 and V is TRBV28; D gene unclear. Germline assignment: CDR1 MDHEN and CDR2 SYDVKM. Deletions cut 2 bases from V and 4 bases from J, with 11 bases between. The CDR3 is 15 residues long. The CDR3 region has the DNA TGTGCCAGCAGTTTACTGACAAAATATAATGAAAAACTGTTTTTT. As protein: CASSLLTKYNEKLFF.

The chain employs TRBV27 and TRBJ1-1, with TRBD1 identical over 7 bases. After removal of 6 bases from V and 4 bases from J, the junction contained 5 bases not matched to a gene. This CDR3 has 13 amino acids. CDR1 and CDR2 (germline): MNHEY, SMNVEV (reference sequence). CDR3 sequence (DNA): TGTGCCAGCAGCTTACAGGGGCGCACTGAAGCTTTCTTT. Its translation: CASSLQGRTEAFF.

The gene calls are TRBV5-1 and TRBJ2-3; the D is unclear. CDR1 and CDR2 from the germline V gene are SGHRS and YFSETQ. The CDR3 spans 13 residues. V lost 2 bases, J lost 5 bases, and 9 bases lay in between. For the CDR3, the DNA is TGCGCCAGCAGCTTTCAGGCCAGAGATACGCAGTATTTT. This translates into CASSFQARDTQYF. Combining the CDR3 with reference TRBV5-1 and TRBJ2-3 gives the whole variable domain KAGVTQTPRYLIKTRGQQVTLSCSPISGHRSVSWYQQTPGQGLQFLFEYFSETQRNKGNFPGRFSGRQFSNSRSEMNVSTLELGDSALYLCASSFQARDTQYFGPGTRLTVL.

The chain joins TRBV7-2 to TRBJ2-1; TRBD2 matches 13 bases. The trim removed 6 bases at V and 6 bases at J, leaving 11 bases unmatched. Germline lookup yields CDR1 SGHTA and CDR2 FQGNSA. CDR3 length: 17 amino acids. The CDR3 spells CASSWTSGSSMGNEQFF. In nucleotides, the CDR3 is TGTGCCAGCAGTTGGACTAGCGGGAGTTCGATGGGCAATGAGCAGTTCTTC. The full variable domain, with the rest looked up from reference TRBV7-2 and TRBJ2-1, is GAGVSQSPSNKVTEKGKDVELRCDPISGHTALYWYRQSLGQGLEFLIYFQGNSAPDKSGLPSDRFSAERTGGSVSTLTIQRTQQEDSAVYLCASSWTSGSSMGNEQFFGPGTRLTVL.

The V and J genes are TRBV5-6 and TRBJ1-5, with D perhaps matching TRBD1 (6 bases). From germline, CDR1 is SGHDT and CDR2 YYEEEE. This CDR3 comprises 14 residues. The V end lost 1 base, the J end lost 5 bases, and 10 bases lay between the germline ends. For the CDR3, the DNA is TGTGCCAGCAGCTTGACAGGGAGTTATCAGCCCCAGCATTTT. This codes for CASSLTGSYQPQHF.

This clone turned up a few times. The V gene is TRBV23-1, the J gene TRBJ1-5; D is ambiguous. TRBV23-1 carries the ORF label, with uncertain function. V lost 7 bases and J 6 bases, leaving 19 bases between the germline ends. The CDR3 totals 15 residues. CDR3 protein: CASIRGPMVSQPQHF. The CDR3 nucleotides read TGCGCCAGCATCCGGGGTCCCATGGTCAGTCAGCCCCAGCATTTT.

Here the CDR3 reads CASSPPSHWEQFF. CDR3 nucleotide sequence: TGTGCCAGCAGTCCCCCCTCGCACTGGGAGCAGTTCTTC. This rearrangement joins TRBV27 to TRBJ2-1; D unresolved. The V end lost 5 bases, the J end lost 10 bases, and 15 bases lay between the germline ends. Germline CDR1 and CDR2: MNHEY and SMNVEV (reference sequence). The CDR3 runs to 13 residues.

The DNA of the CDR3 is TGTGCCAGCAGCCGTGTTGGGGGTACCTACGAGCAGTACTTC. Amino acids: CASSRVGGTYEQYF. This sequence joins TRBV5-4 and TRBJ2-7, with D perhaps given as TRBD1 or TRBD2 (5 bases each). Trimming shortened V by 4 bases and J by 2 bases, and 13 bases separated the two germline ends. This CDR3 has 14 amino acids. CDR1 and CDR2 from the germline V gene are SGHNT and YYREEE (reference sequence).

The chain has TRBV7-2 and TRBJ1-5; 9 nucleotides agree with TRBD1. Germline values: CDR1 SGHTA, CDR2 FQGNSA. The CDR3 sequence is 17 residues long. The trim removed 7 bases at V and 2 bases at J, leaving 12 bases unmatched. This chain's CDR3 is CASNRDRVFGGNQPQHF. DNA of the CDR3: TGTGCCAGCAACCGGGACAGGGTTTTTGGTGGCAATCAGCCCCAGCATTTT. Filled out from reference TRBV7-2 and TRBJ1-5, the complete variable domain reads GAGVSQSPSNKVTEKGKDVELRCDPISGHTALYWYRQSLGQGLEFLIYFQGNSAPDKSGLPSDRFSAERTGGSVSTLTIQRTQQEDSAVYLCASNRDRVFGGNQPQHFGDGTRLSIL.

The chain links TRBV2 to TRBJ1-1; the D gene is possibly TRBD1 (5 bases). V was shortened by 1 base and J by 5 bases, with 8 bases between the two germline ends. CDR3 size: 13 residues. Germline CDR1 is SNHLY and CDR2 is FYNNEI. The CDR3 DNA reads as TGTGCCAGCAGTGAAGATGGGGGGACTGAAGCTTTCTTT. Translating gives CASSEDGGTEAFF.

This clone was seen more than once but under ten times. The chain has TRBV28 and TRBJ2-2; D call uncertain. The length of the CDR3 is 15 residues. Germline V gene lookup returns CDR1 MDHEN and CDR2 SYDVKM. With 2 bases removed from V and 0 bases from J, the gap between germline ends came to 7 bases. CDR3 protein: CASSLLASNTGELFF. CDR3 bases: TGTGCCAGCAGTTTACTCGCGTCGAACACCGGGGAGCTGTTTTTT.

This chain links TRBV9 with TRBJ2-2, with D unclear. This CDR3 contains 14 residues. Germline loops: CDR1 SGDLS, CDR2 YYNGEE. V lost 0 bases, J lost 2 bases, and 5 bases lay in between. CDR3 loop: CASSVEDNTGELFF. Here the CDR3 DNA reads TGTGCCAGCAGCGTAGAGGATAACACCGGGGAGCTGTTTTTT.

This clone was seen a single time. The genes are TRBV7-9 and TRBJ2-3; 9 nucleotides align to TRBD2. Looked up from germline, CDR1 is SEHNR and CDR2 is FQNEAQ (reference sequence). Trimming cost V 4 bases and J 2 bases; bases outside gene matches: 13. The CDR3 consists of 18 residues. This chain's CDR3 is CASSSRVSSGRYTDTQYF. CDR3 DNA sequence: TGTGCCAGCAGCTCGCGGGTGAGCAGCGGGAGGTACACAGATACGCAGTATTTT.

The rearrangement uses TRBV5-1 and TRBJ2-7; possible D gene TRBD1, 6 bases. Germline-derived CDR1 and CDR2 are SGHRS and YFSETQ. V was trimmed by 3 bases and J by 2 bases, leaving 12 bases between them. The CDR3 runs to 14 residues. The CDR3 spells CASSSRDTPYEQYF. CDR3 bases: TGCGCCAGCAGCTCCCGGGACACCCCCTACGAGCAGTACTTC.

The J gene is TRBJ2-7, the V gene TRBV13; TRBD1 matches at 12 bases. J was trimmed by 3 bases and V by 5 bases; bases with no gene match: 5. The CDR3 runs to 15 residues. From germline, CDR1 is PRHDT and CDR2 FYEKMQ (reference sequence). This CDR3 reads CASSPGTGGRYEQYF. The CDR3 DNA reads TGTGCCAGCAGCCCCGGGACAGGGGGCCGCTACGAGCAGTACTTC. The whole variable domain, filled in from reference TRBV13 and TRBJ2-7, reads AAGVIQSPRHLIKEKRETATLKCYPIPRHDTVYWYQQGPGQDPQFLISFYEKMQSDKGSIPDRFSAQQFSDYHSELNMSSLELGDSALYFCASSPGTGGRYEQYFGPGTRLTVT.